Sequencing of this T cell receptor beta chain was carried out in a study of CXCR3-negative and CXCR3-positive naive CD8 T cells (dated by TCRdb to the late 2010s). Study-level background: About 150 million TRB reads were obtained in total, roughly 1.5 +/- 0.3 million reads per library. Diversity and physicochemical repertoire analyses covered over 10 donors pooled from two independent experiments. For the TRBV-TRBJ cluster analysis, the naive subsets came from about five donors, while the memory cells came from 3 donors. What the research found in general, with its limitations: Both naive subsets had comparably high repertoire diversity, while memory CD8+ T cells had much lower repertoire diversity. Within the same donor, TRBV-TRBJ usage looked similar between naive CXCR3-negative and CXCR3-positive cells, but memory cells had distinct patterns. Because CXCR3 expression was partially decreased after cryopreservation, freshly isolated PBMCs were used for most assays. Because surface CD5, which is linked to self-reactivity in mice, was comparable between the naive subsets, TCR interaction strength was also inferred from the physicochemical properties of TRB CDR3s. Compared with CXCR3-negative naive cells, CXCR3-positive naive cells had TRB CDR3s with higher hydrophobicity (lower Kidera factor 4), lower energy, and higher strength and volume indices.

Including the terminal cysteine and phenylalanine, the CDR3 comprises 13 residues. No DNA was logged. Taken from the germline V gene (reference sequence), the CDR1 and CDR2 loops are PRHDT and FYEKMQ. Each CD8+ T cell subset was flow-sorted in triplicate, with over 250,000 cells per subset placed directly into RLT lysis buffer. To exclude memory contaminants, naive CD8+ T cells were stringently defined as CD45RO-CCR7+CD27+CD95-. Peripheral blood mononuclear cells were isolated from buffy coats by standard density gradient centrifugation. Naive CXCR3-negative and CXCR3-positive CD8+ T cells were flow-sorted using a FACSAria III. An RNeasy Mini Kit was used to extract total RNA from the sorted cells. As concerns this clonotype: There is no known antigen for this receptor.

The listed sequencing device is NextSeq 550. The Human TCR Profiling Kit (MiLaboratory) was used to prepare UMI-labeled 5' RACE TRB cDNA libraries. The full amount of extracted RNA was used for cDNA synthesis, and the full amount of resulting cDNA was used for PCR amplification. The libraries were made side by side, with each library going through the same number of PCR cycles. In the paper's pipeline: With a requirement of at least two reads per UMI, MIGEC and MiXCR extracted about 52,000 +/- 9,100 unique UMI-labeled TRB cDNA molecules per library. On average, each library contained approximately 40,000 +/- 10,000 functional in-frame TRB CDR3 nucleotide clonotypes without stop codons. Diversity metrics, including normalized Shannon-Wiener and Chao1, were computed in VDJtools after downsampling to 5000 UMI-labeled TRB molecules per sample. VDJtools computed clonotype-size-weighted physicochemical properties of the central five CDR3 residues: interaction energy, strength, volume and Kidera factor 4. Based on TCRdb reprocessing of the reads, there is one entry per CDR3 protein sequence, and DNA is missing. TCRdb, not the authors, supplied the V and J calls. The record for this sample contains 75,000 to 100,000 distinct CDR3 sequences. The biggest ten clones account for roughly 1.4% of the sample.

This TCR was recovered from a human donor in good health. Some clones in this sample may be carry-over from other donors' samples. This chain joins TRBV13 to TRBJ2-1; TCRdb reports TRBD1, a call that lacks DNA to check it against. The sample comprised naive CXCR3- CD8+ T cells from blood. The sample's cell subset or site label, in plain terms: CD45RO-CCR7+CD27+CD95- naive CD8+ T cells lacking CXCR3 (TNR3-). The CDR3 sequence is CASSRDVYNEQFF.